These T cell receptor beta chains were read from a single sample in a study of T cell repertoires in cytomegalovirus infection. TCRdb reprocessed the reads via MiXCR and lists one record per CDR3 protein. Among approximately 730,000 distinct CDR3 sequences listed, about 27% were seen once. Antigens for these TCRs are unknown. The sample consisted of cultured CD8+ T cells from PBMCs, taken from culture after CMV antigen stimulation. The receptors derive from a human donor in good health (CMV status not recorded). Some clones in this sample may be carry-over from other donors' samples. Both conserved end residues are part of each CDR3. Fields, in order: J gene, D gene, clone size, V gene, CDR3 protein, CDR3 DNA. D genes are given only for firm matches. Rows may omit the clone size; those that give it use once, few, many or a size class.

J gene: TRBJ2-1
D gene: TRBD2
clone size: NA
V gene: TRBV5-3
CDR3 protein: CASSLYVSGGDSYNEQFF
CDR3 DNA: TGTGCCAGCAGCCTTTATGTTAGCGGGGGGGATTCTTACAATGAGCAGTTCTTC

J gene: TRBJ1-1
D gene: TRBD1
clone size: once
V gene: TRBV6-5
CDR3 protein: CASSYEYRGIDTEAFF
CDR3 DNA: TGTGCCAGCAGTTACGAATACAGGGGAATCGACACTGAAGCTTTCTTT

J gene: TRBJ1-2
D gene: NA
clone size: few
V gene: TRBV29-1
CDR3 protein: CSAEAGDHGYTF
CDR3 DNA: TGCAGCGCAGAGGCAGGGGATCATGGCTACACCTTC

J gene: TRBJ2-1
D gene: NA
clone size: many
V gene: TRBV7-2
CDR3 protein: CASINSETRYRNEQFF
CDR3 DNA: TGTGCCAGCATCAACTCAGAGACTCGCTACAGGAATGAGCAGTTCTTC

J gene: TRBJ2-1
D gene: NA
clone size: NA
V gene: TRBV5-6
CDR3 protein: CASRRQQESSYNEQFF
CDR3 DNA: TGTGCCAGCAGACGCCAACAGGAGAGCTCCTACAATGAGCAGTTCTTC

J gene: TRBJ2-1
D gene: TRBD2
clone size: NA
V gene: TRBV2
CDR3 protein: CADQQYGGLYNEQFF
CDR3 DNA: TGTGCCGACCAGCAATACGGGGGGTTATACAATGAGCAGTTCTTC

J gene: TRBJ2-2
D gene: TRBD1
clone size: NA
V gene: TRBV4-1
CDR3 protein: CASSYKSEGGRPGELFF
CDR3 DNA: TGCGCCAGCAGCTACAAGAGTGAAGGGGGCAGGCCCGGGGAGCTGTTTTTT

J gene: TRBJ1-4
D gene: NA
clone size: NA
V gene: TRBV2
CDR3 protein: CASRPPSWGRATNEKLFF
CDR3 DNA: TGTGCCAGCAGACCCCCTTCCTGGGGTAGGGCAACTAATGAAAAACTGTTTTTT

J gene: TRBJ2-5
D gene: TRBD2
clone size: NA
V gene: TRBV20-1
CDR3 protein: CSAPGDSGGRETQYF
CDR3 DNA: TGCAGTGCTCCGGGCGATAGCGGGGGGAGGGAGACCCAGTACTTC

J gene: TRBJ2-5
D gene: TRBD2
clone size: NA
V gene: TRBV19
CDR3 protein: CASSPLAGGISQETQYF
CDR3 DNA: TGTGCCAGTAGCCCCCTAGCGGGGGGGATCTCTCAAGAGACCCAGTACTTC

J gene: TRBJ1-2
D gene: NA
clone size: few
V gene: TRBV7-2
CDR3 protein: CASSPSKQGIYGYTF
CDR3 DNA: TGTGCCAGCAGCCCCTCGAAGCAGGGGATCTATGGCTACACCTTC

J gene: TRBJ1-6
D gene: NA
clone size: NA
V gene: TRBV27
CDR3 protein: CASSGTLSSYNSPLHF
CDR3 DNA: TGTGCCAGCAGTGGGACACTGAGCTCCTATAATTCACCCCTCCACTTT

J gene: TRBJ2-3
D gene: TRBD1
clone size: many
V gene: TRBV7-9
CDR3 protein: CASSSNRGNWGETQYF
CDR3 DNA: TGTGCCAGCAGCTCCAACAGGGGAAATTGGGGCGAGACGCAGTATTTT

J gene: TRBJ1-5
D gene: TRBD1
clone size: NA
V gene: TRBV27
CDR3 protein: CASSWGTGNNQPQHF
CDR3 DNA: TGTGCCAGCAGTTGGGGGACAGGAAACAATCAGCCCCAGCATTTT

J gene: TRBJ1-2
D gene: NA
clone size: once
V gene: TRBV9
CDR3 protein: CASSGAGKVYYGYTF
CDR3 DNA: TGTGCCAGCAGCGGGGCGGGGAAAGTTTACTATGGCTACACCTTC

J gene: TRBJ1-6
D gene: TRBD1
clone size: NA
V gene: TRBV20-1
CDR3 protein: CSALTGGSPLHF
CDR3 DNA: TGCAGTGCTTTGACAGGGGGATCACCCCTCCACTTT

J gene: TRBJ1-1
D gene: NA
clone size: NA
V gene: TRBV11-2
CDR3 protein: CASSLRVAEAFF
CDR3 DNA: TGTGCCAGCAGCTTGAGGGTAGCTGAAGCTTTCTTT

J gene: TRBJ1-2
D gene: NA
clone size: NA
V gene: TRBV9
CDR3 protein: CASSVAISGPDYGYTF
CDR3 DNA: TGTGCCAGCAGCGTTGCAATATCGGGGCCCGACTATGGCTACACCTTC

J gene: TRBJ1-1
D gene: NA
clone size: few
V gene: TRBV20-1
CDR3 protein: CSARPADRNTEAFF
CDR3 DNA: TGCAGTGCTAGACCGGCCGATAGGAACACTGAAGCTTTCTTT

J gene: TRBJ1-2
D gene: NA
clone size: NA
V gene: TRBV6-5
CDR3 protein: CASSYSNPVNGYTF
CDR3 DNA: TGTGCCAGCAGTTACTCGAACCCCGTCAATGGCTACACCTTC

J gene: TRBJ2-6
D gene: NA
clone size: few
V gene: TRBV7-6
CDR3 protein: CASSATDSSGANVLTF
CDR3 DNA: TGTGCCAGCAGCGCCACTGACAGTTCTGGGGCCAACGTCCTGACTTTC

J gene: TRBJ2-1
D gene: TRBD2
clone size: NA
V gene: TRBV20-1
CDR3 protein: CSARAFRGTSIHEQFF
CDR3 DNA: TGCAGTGCTAGAGCTTTCCGGGGGACTAGTATTCATGAGCAGTTCTTC

J gene: TRBJ1-1
D gene: TRBD1
clone size: NA
V gene: TRBV7-9
CDR3 protein: CASSFDRGKNTEAFF
CDR3 DNA: TGTGCCAGCAGCTTCGACAGGGGTAAGAACACTGAAGCTTTCTTT

J gene: TRBJ1-1
D gene: NA
clone size: NA
V gene: TRBV7-9
CDR3 protein: CASSLIKDMNTEAFF
CDR3 DNA: TGTGCCAGCAGCTTAATCAAGGACATGAACACTGAAGCTTTCTTT

J gene: TRBJ1-1
D gene: NA
clone size: few
V gene: TRBV4-1
CDR3 protein: CASSDDARGSNEAFF
CDR3 DNA: TGCGCCAGCAGCGACGACGCCAGGGGATCGAATGAAGCTTTCTTT

J gene: TRBJ1-1
D gene: TRBD1
clone size: NA
V gene: TRBV6-5
CDR3 protein: CASSKRTGGTEAFF
CDR3 DNA: TGTGCCAGCAGTAAAAGGACAGGGGGCACTGAAGCTTTCTTT

J gene: TRBJ2-1
D gene: NA
clone size: NA
V gene: TRBV2
CDR3 protein: CASSEESAYNEQFF
CDR3 DNA: TGTGCCAGCAGTGAGGAAAGCGCTTACAATGAGCAGTTCTTC

J gene: TRBJ2-2
D gene: NA
clone size: NA
V gene: TRBV19
CDR3 protein: CASTYYGLDTGELFF
CDR3 DNA: TGTGCCAGTACCTATTATGGTTTGGACACCGGGGAGCTGTTTTTT

J gene: TRBJ1-2
D gene: NA
clone size: NA
V gene: TRBV7-8
CDR3 protein: CASSFSLNGYTF
CDR3 DNA: TGTGCCAGCAGCTTTAGCTTGAATGGCTACACCTTC

J gene: TRBJ2-7
D gene: TRBD2
clone size: NA
V gene: TRBV6-1
CDR3 protein: CASSEKVAGGYEQYF
CDR3 DNA: TGTGCCAGCAGTGAGAAGGTAGCGGGGGGTTACGAGCAGTACTTC

J gene: TRBJ1-1
D gene: NA
clone size: NA
V gene: TRBV19
CDR3 protein: CASSFGPDQAFF
CDR3 DNA: TGTGCCAGTAGCTTCGGCCCCGACCAAGCTTTCTTT

J gene: TRBJ1-1
D gene: NA
clone size: NA
V gene: TRBV27
CDR3 protein: CASTHRGNGEAFF
CDR3 DNA: TGTGCCAGCACCCATAGAGGGAATGGAGAAGCTTTCTTT

J gene: TRBJ2-3
D gene: TRBD1
clone size: NA
V gene: TRBV28
CDR3 protein: CASSLLGTGGDTQYF
CDR3 DNA: TGTGCCAGCAGTCTACTCGGGACAGGGGGAGATACGCAGTATTTT

J gene: TRBJ2-7
D gene: NA
clone size: few
V gene: TRBV7-6
CDR3 protein: CASSPRDLPYEQYF
CDR3 DNA: TGTGCCAGCAGCCCTCGGGACCTACCCTACGAGCAGTACTTC

J gene: TRBJ1-5
D gene: TRBD1
clone size: NA
V gene: TRBV20-1
CDR3 protein: CSARAETGYNQPQHF
CDR3 DNA: TGCAGTGCTAGAGCGGAGACAGGGTACAATCAGCCCCAGCATTTT

J gene: TRBJ2-5
D gene: TRBD1
clone size: once
V gene: TRBV9
CDR3 protein: CASSVEGATGETQYF
CDR3 DNA: TGTGCCAGCAGCGTAGAGGGGGCCACAGGAGAGACCCAGTACTTC

J gene: TRBJ1-2
D gene: NA
clone size: many
V gene: TRBV7-2
CDR3 protein: CASSFDTLENYGYTF
CDR3 DNA: TGTGCCAGCAGCTTTGACACTTTGGAGAATTATGGCTACACCTTC

J gene: TRBJ1-1
D gene: TRBD1
clone size: few
V gene: TRBV28
CDR3 protein: CASTLTGVGTEAFF
CDR3 DNA: TGTGCCAGCACCCTGACAGGGGTGGGCACTGAAGCTTTCTTT

J gene: TRBJ1-2
D gene: NA
clone size: few
V gene: TRBV6-2/TRBV6-3
CDR3 protein: CASRTGHGTMVYGYTF
CDR3 DNA: TGTGCCAGCAGGACGGGACACGGGACGATGGTCTATGGCTACACCTTC

J gene: TRBJ2-5
D gene: TRBD1
clone size: few
V gene: TRBV5-1
CDR3 protein: CASSLEHGQGYKTQYF
CDR3 DNA: TGCGCCAGCAGCTTGGAACACGGACAGGGCTACAAGACCCAGTACTTC

J gene: TRBJ2-5
D gene: NA
clone size: NA
V gene: TRBV12-3/TRBV12-4
CDR3 protein: CASGPPGQRETQYF
CDR3 DNA: TGTGCCAGCGGTCCCCCGGGGCAGCGGGAGACCCAGTACTTC

J gene: TRBJ2-1
D gene: TRBD1
clone size: NA
V gene: TRBV5-1
CDR3 protein: CASSLELRGPDNEQFF
CDR3 DNA: TGCGCCAGCAGCTTGGAACTGAGGGGGCCTGACAATGAGCAGTTCTTC

J gene: TRBJ2-3
D gene: TRBD2
clone size: NA
V gene: TRBV27
CDR3 protein: CASSSTLAGGPTDTQYF
CDR3 DNA: TGTGCCAGCAGTTCGACCCTAGCGGGGGGTCCCACAGATACGCAGTATTTT

J gene: TRBJ2-5
D gene: NA
clone size: NA
V gene: TRBV7-8
CDR3 protein: CASSLAVSLRETQYF
CDR3 DNA: TGTGCCAGCAGCTTAGCAGTATCCTTGCGAGAGACCCAGTACTTC

J gene: TRBJ1-1
D gene: NA
clone size: NA
V gene: TRBV10-2
CDR3 protein: CASHGGALNTEAFF
CDR3 DNA: TGCGCCAGCCATGGAGGGGCACTGAACACTGAAGCTTTCTTT

J gene: TRBJ1-1
D gene: NA
clone size: many
V gene: TRBV7-6
CDR3 protein: CASSAGQTGNTEAFF
CDR3 DNA: TGTGCCAGCAGCGCCGGTCAAACAGGAAACACTGAAGCTTTCTTT

J gene: TRBJ2-7
D gene: NA
clone size: many
V gene: TRBV7-2
CDR3 protein: CASSTSASGDYEQYF
CDR3 DNA: NA

J gene: TRBJ2-1
D gene: NA
clone size: few
V gene: TRBV6-2/TRBV6-3
CDR3 protein: CASRQPLYNEQFF
CDR3 DNA: TGTGCCAGCAGGCAACCCTTATACAATGAGCAGTTCTTC

J gene: TRBJ1-1
D gene: TRBD1
clone size: few
V gene: TRBV28
CDR3 protein: CASSSTGGGLNTEAFF
CDR3 DNA: TGTGCCAGCAGTAGTACAGGGGGCGGGTTGAACACTGAAGCTTTCTTT

J gene: TRBJ2-2
D gene: NA
clone size: NA
V gene: TRBV4-1
CDR3 protein: CATQLHGGPGGELFF
CDR3 DNA: TGCGCCACCCAGCTCCATGGGGGTCCTGGCGGGGAGCTGTTTTTT

J gene: TRBJ2-1
D gene: NA
clone size: NA
V gene: TRBV20-1
CDR3 protein: CSASEGGTYNEQFF
CDR3 DNA: TGCAGTGCAAGTGAGGGGGGCACGTACAATGAGCAGTTCTTC

J gene: TRBJ1-5
D gene: NA
clone size: few
V gene: TRBV9
CDR3 protein: CASNPDGGEGQPQHF
CDR3 DNA: TGTGCCAGCAACCCCGACGGTGGGGAAGGTCAGCCCCAGCATTTT

J gene: TRBJ2-3
D gene: NA
clone size: NA
V gene: TRBV4-1
CDR3 protein: CASSQVGGGVYTQYF
CDR3 DNA: TGCGCCAGCAGCCAAGTGGGGGGTGGCGTATATACGCAGTATTTT

J gene: TRBJ2-2
D gene: TRBD2
clone size: NA
V gene: TRBV20-1
CDR3 protein: CSARDLLAGGYGELFF
CDR3 DNA: TGCAGTGCTAGAGATTTGCTAGCGGGGGGCTACGGGGAGCTGTTTTTT

J gene: TRBJ2-3
D gene: NA
clone size: few
V gene: TRBV14
CDR3 protein: CASSQVFVGADTQYF
CDR3 DNA: TGTGCCAGCAGCCAAGTTTTTGTCGGGGCAGATACGCAGTATTTT

J gene: TRBJ1-5
D gene: TRBD1
clone size: NA
V gene: TRBV11-1
CDR3 protein: CASSLPQGEGNQPQHF
CDR3 DNA: TGTGCCAGCAGCTTACCCCAGGGGGAGGGCAATCAGCCCCAGCATTTT

J gene: TRBJ2-5
D gene: TRBD1
clone size: few
V gene: TRBV12-3/TRBV12-4
CDR3 protein: CASSQTGAETQYF
CDR3 DNA: TGTGCCAGCAGTCAGACAGGGGCAGAGACCCAGTACTTC

J gene: TRBJ1-1
D gene: NA
clone size: NA
V gene: TRBV7-6
CDR3 protein: CASSTRAGGTEAFF
CDR3 DNA: TGTGCCAGCAGCACCCGGGCGGGGGGCACTGAAGCTTTCTTT